These 23 T cell receptor beta chains were sequenced from one sample in a study of PD-1 blockade in classical Hodgkin lymphoma. Every patient relapsed after autologous stem cell transplantation, and brentuximab vedotin exposure varied. The protocol was immunoSEQ multiplex PCR, while the TCRdb copy is restricted to in-frame clones and leaves out a portion. The sample lists more than 45,000 clones, approximately 90% occurring once. Sequenced material: peripheral blood mononuclear cells (PBMCs), taken before the second cycle of nivolumab. These receptors were collected from a human donor with classical Hodgkin lymphoma.

This clone occurred a few times. The rearrangement joins TRBV9 to TRBJ2-2; 10 nucleotides agree with TRBD2. V was pared by 1 base and J by 0 bases, with 6 bases of the junction left unmatched. Germline CDR1 and CDR2: SGDLS and YYNGEE. This CDR3 region has 18 residues. The CDR3 spells CASSVRASGRTNTGELFF. The CDR3 DNA follows: TGTGCCAGCAGCGTACGGGCTAGCGGGAGAACGAACACCGGGGAGCTGTTTTTT.

The chain has TRBV21-1 and TRBJ2-5; the DNA was not compared with TRBD1, the D call given in the table. TRBV21-1 is given as a pseudogene. The CDR3 loop spans 14 amino acids. CDR3 amino acids: CASSPCCGRVTQYF. The CDR3 DNA reads TGTGCCAGCAGCCCCTGCTGTGGGCGAGTGACCCAGTACTTC.

J is TRBJ2-2 and V is TRBV28; weak D call: TRBD2 (5 bases). The germline V gene encodes CDR1 MDHEN and CDR2 SYDVKM. The length of the CDR3 is 15 residues. V lost 3 bases and J lost 4, with 12 bases in between. DNA for the CDR3: TGTGCCAGCAGTTTGGGTGGGAGAGGCACCGGGGAGCTGTTTTTT. It yields the protein CASSLGGRGTGELFF.

V and J are TRBV6-4 and TRBJ2-1; the D gene is possibly TRBD2 (5 bases). From germline, CDR1 is MRHNA and CDR2 SNTAGT. The CDR3 contains 15 residues. V was cut by 4 bases and J by 8 bases, with 18 bases left in between. CDR3 nucleotide sequence: TGTGCCAGCAGTGTCGAAACGGGATCTAGGCATGAGCAGTTCTTC. Translating it yields CASSVETGSRHEQFF.

The rearrangement links TRBV9 to TRBJ2-1, with 10 bases lining up with TRBD2. Germline CDR1 and CDR2: SGDLS and YYNGEE. After removal of 6 bases from V and 0 bases from J, the junction contained 27 bases not matched to a gene. The CDR3 is 23 amino acids. CDR3 bases: TGTGCCAGCACCCGGTGGGGTAATTCAGGACTAGCGGCTATCTTTAGCTCCTACAATGAGCAGTTCTTC. Its translation is CASTRWGNSGLAAIFSSYNEQFF.

The V call is TRBV27, the J call TRBJ2-2; tentatively, D is TRBD1 (5 bases). CDR3 length: 14 amino acids. Per the germline V gene, CDR1 is MNHEY and CDR2 is SMNVEV (reference sequence). Trimming pared 3 bases from V and 4 bases from J, leaving 9 bases between. The CDR3 protein is CASSFRRATGELFF. In nucleotides, the CDR3 is TGTGCCAGCAGTTTCCGCAGGGCCACCGGGGAGCTGTTTTTT.

CDR3 nucleotides: TGTGCCAGCAGCCAAAGGAGGACAGGGGTTTTCTCTGGAAACACCATATATTTT. It yields the protein CASSQRRTGVFSGNTIYF. The J gene is TRBJ1-3, the V gene TRBV14, with 9 positions matching TRBD1. The CDR3 sequence is 18 residues long. The junction had 8 bases not matched to a gene; V was cut back by 2 bases and J by 0 bases. The germline V gene has CDR1 SGHDN and CDR2 FVKESK.

The chain joins TRBV7-6 to TRBJ2-7; a possible D gene is TRBD2 (5 bases). Trimming took off 5 bases at V and 5 bases at J, with 13 bases between the two ends. CDR1 SGHVS and CDR2 FNYEAQ come from the germline V gene. The CDR3 length is 13 residues. The CDR3 DNA reads as TGTGCCAGCAGCCTTAACACTAGGGACGAGCAGTACTTC. The encoded protein is CASSLNTRDEQYF.

The chain combines TRBV20-1 with TRBJ2-7, with a possible D match to TRBD2 (6 bases). The CDR3 is 11 residues long. From germline, CDR1 is DFQATT and CDR2 SNEGSKA (reference sequence). Trimming took 5 bases from V and 4 from J, leaving 9 bases between them. The CDR3 sequence: CSAPRGYEQYF. CDR3 coding DNA: TGCAGTGCTCCTCGGGGGTACGAGCAGTACTTC.

The gene calls are TRBV29-1 and TRBJ2-2; D possibly uses TRBD1 or TRBD2 (5 bases each). Germline values: CDR1 SQVTM, CDR2 ANQGSEA. There are 14 residues in the CDR3. The germline V and J ends were trimmed by 4 bases and 6 bases, with 15 bases remaining between them. CDR3 region: CSVAGPLGAGELFF. In nucleotides, the CDR3 is TGCAGCGTTGCGGGACCACTAGGGGCCGGGGAGCTGTTTTTT.

The chain employs TRBV4-3 and TRBJ2-5; 10 bases agree with TRBD2. Germline CDR1 and CDR2: LGHNA and YSLEER. V was pared by 0 bases and J by 3 bases, with 1 base of the junction left unmatched. The CDR3 extends over 15 amino acids. The CDR3 coding sequence is TGCGCCAGCAGCCAAGAAGGACTAGCGGAAGAGACCCAGTACTTC. Its translation is CASSQEGLAEETQYF.

Within the sample, this clone is medium-sized. This chain uses TRBV9 with TRBJ2-3; D is possibly TRBD2 (5 bases). The CDR3 covers 16 residues. V was cut by 1 base and J by 1 base, with 13 bases left in between. CDR1 is SGDLS and CDR2 is YYNGEE in the germline V gene. The CDR3 loop reads CASSVKVAPRTDTQYF. In DNA, the CDR3 is TGTGCCAGCAGCGTAAAGGTAGCGCCCCGCACAGATACGCAGTATTTT.

The gene calls are TRBV7-2 and TRBJ2-3; D may be TRBD2 (6 bases). Per the germline V gene, CDR1 is SGHTA and CDR2 is FQGNSA. V gave up 5 bases and J gave up 2 bases, with 20 bases separating them. The CDR3 is made up of 17 amino acids. CDR3 bases: TGTGCCAGCAGCACCCGCCCCGTGGCGGGATTCACAGATACGCAGTATTTT. This translates into CASSTRPVAGFTDTQYF.

The CDR3 DNA sequence: TGTGCTGATACACTAGGACAGAAACAGCCCCAGCATTTT. Residues: CADTLGQKQPQHF. J is TRBJ1-5 and V is TRBV28; D may be TRBD1 (6 bases). CDR3 size: 13 residues. CDR1 MDHEN and CDR2 SYDVKM come from the germline V gene.

This clone rates as medium-sized. The CDR3 DNA sequence: TGTGCCAGCAGGCTTCGTGGGGGGTTTACTGAAGCTTTCTTT. This gives the protein CASRLRGGFTEAFF. The rearrangement links TRBV28 to TRBJ1-1; perhaps TRBD1 as D (5 bases). This CDR3 is 14 amino acids long. V gave up 6 bases and J gave up 5 bases, with 16 bases separating them. In germline, CDR1 is MDHEN, CDR2 SYDVKM.

This clone has a single count. This chain connects TRBV6-1 to TRBJ2-7, with 8 nucleotides matching TRBD1. V dropped 8 bases and J dropped 3; count of bases not matched to a gene: 9. CDR3 length: 14 amino acids. Germline lookup yields CDR1 MNHNS and CDR2 SASEGT. CDR3 nucleotide sequence: TGTGCCAGCGGATGGGGACAGGCGAACTACGAGCAGTACTTC. Translating gives CASGWGQANYEQYF.

This clone has a single count. The chain recombines TRBV9 with TRBJ2-7; D is ambiguous. This CDR3 spans 14 amino acids. Trimming shortened V by 0 bases and J by 0 bases, and 7 bases separated the two germline ends. CDR1 SGDLS and CDR2 YYNGEE come from the germline V gene. CDR3 region: CASSVVPSSYEQYF. CDR3 nucleotide sequence: TGTGCCAGCAGCGTAGTACCCAGCTCCTACGAGCAGTACTTC.

The chain uses TRBV18 and TRBJ2-1; D might be TRBD1 (5 bases). CDR3 length equals 12 residues. Germline lookup yields CDR1 KGHSH and CDR2 LQKENI. The V end lost 8 bases, the J end lost 8 bases, and 13 bases lay between the germline ends. This CDR3 reads CASLKGHYEQFF. DNA of the CDR3: TGTGCCAGCCTAAAGGGGCATTATGAGCAGTTCTTC.

The rearrangement joins TRBV7-6 to TRBJ1-3; TRBD1 is a possible D gene (5 bases). Germline CDR1 SGHVS, CDR2 FNYEAQ. V lost 5 bases, J lost 8 bases, and 16 bases lay in between. The CDR3 is 14 amino acids. DNA for the CDR3: TGTGCCAGCAGCAGGGGACGCCCTCCCGACACCATATATTTT. This sequence encodes CASSRGRPPDTIYF.

This clone was detected only once. The V call is TRBV9, the J call TRBJ2-3; D is tentatively TRBD1 or TRBD2 (5 bases each). The V gene lost 3 bases and the J gene lost 0 bases, with 11 bases spanning the gap. The V gene's germline CDR1 is SGDLS and CDR2 YYNGEE. The CDR3 spans 15 residues. The CDR3 here is CASSDPGTSTDTQYF. For the CDR3, the DNA is TGTGCCAGCAGCGACCCGGGGACGAGCACAGATACGCAGTATTTT.

The chain is built from TRBV6-5 and TRBJ2-1; TRBD2 agrees at 8 bases. The V and J ends lost 2 bases and 9 bases, in that order; junction bases with no gene match: 9. The CDR3 spans 15 residues. Germline V CDR1 and CDR2: MNHEY, SVGAGI. The CDR3 loop is CASSYGGLAPGEQFF. In DNA, the CDR3 is TGTGCCAGCAGTTACGGTGGACTAGCACCTGGTGAGCAGTTCTTC.

This clone was observed a few times. V and J are TRBV9 and TRBJ2-2; D remains ambiguous. V lost 0 bases, J lost 7 bases, and 7 bases lay in between. Germline CDR1 reads SGDLS; CDR2 reads YYNGEE. CDR3 size: 13 residues. This CDR3 is CASSVGPVGELFF. The CDR3 DNA reads as TGTGCCAGCAGCGTAGGTCCCGTCGGGGAGCTGTTTTTT. Complete variable domain (other parts from reference TRBV9 and TRBJ2-2): DSGVTQTPKHLITATGQRVTLRCSPRSGDLSVYWYQQSLDQGLQFLIQYYNGEERAKGNILERFSAQQFPDLHSELNLSSLELGDSALYFCASSVGPVGELFFGEGSRLTVL.

This chain uses TRBV4-1 with TRBJ1-6; TRBD1 agrees at 7 bases. The germline V gene has CDR1 MGHRA and CDR2 YSYEKL. With 0 bases clipped from V and 7 bases from J, the junction kept 3 bases outside the gene matches. CDR3 size: 15 residues. CDR3 sequence (DNA): TGCGCCAGCAGCCAAGAACAGGGGCTCAATTCACCCCTCCACTTT. This translates into CASSQEQGLNSPLHF.